The clone carrying this T cell receptor (beta chain) was picked up many times. Antigen: not known. The CDR3 is made up of 17 amino acids. Germline-derived CDR1 and CDR2 are LNHNV and YYDKDF (reference sequence). The V and J ends lost 0 bases and 0 bases, in that order; junction bases with no gene match: 6. These data come from a study of T-cell reconstitution after alpha-beta-depleted transplantation in children. The study, taken as a whole, reports: At one year after transplant, newly produced T cells mostly accounted for T-cell counts and diversity.

The authors prepared the TCRbeta library with unique molecular identifiers. One entry per CDR3 protein results from TCRdb running MiXCR on the PCR reads. The sample lists about 110,000 distinct CDR3 sequences; almost 6.5% were seen once. The chain combines TRBV15 with TRBJ2-7; 9 bases map to TRBD1. The clonotype originates from a male patient aged 2 to 10 who had a stem cell transplant for acute lymphoblastic leukemia, so the T cells may come from the graft donor. The sample here was PBMCs, mostly from graft donor cells, taken 360 days after TCRalphabeta/CD19-depleted stem cell transplant. The CDR3 is CATSRDLGQGSSYEQYF. The CDR3 nucleotides read TGTGCCACCAGCAGAGATCTCGGACAGGGGAGCTCCTACGAGCAGTACTTC.